This TCR beta chain was captured in a study of blood T cells in healthy people across ages (dated by TCRdb to the mid-2010s). Concerning the study at large: In model experiments, roughly one uniquely barcoded TCR beta cDNA molecule per two T cells was captured by template switching. The study measured age-related changes in TCR beta repertoire diversity using deep sequencing normalized with unique cDNA molecular identifiers. Donors were grouped into four age groups: young (average about 15 years), middle-aged (about 40), aged (around 60) and long-lived (around 80). Donors of different ages were randomly distributed across sequencing lanes to avoid experimental bias. The study analyzed two additional independent replicas of 1 million unique cDNA reads from the same blood draw for two donors, one aged 18 to 30 and one aged 80 or older. Broader findings and caveats from the paper: Since profiling was done on bulk unsorted PBMCs, naive and antigen-experienced compartments could not be conclusively compared. The percentage of naive T cells measured by flow cytometry correlated strongly with observed TCR beta diversity. As age increased, observed TCR beta diversity per million T cells dropped in a roughly linear way, and a significant reduction was already evident by age 40. Because the CMV infection status of the donors was unknown, age-related changes in expanded clonotypes may potentially have been confounded. Estimates of total diversity from one million sequenced T cells were regarded as lower bounds and underestimates. Compared with the aged group, the long-lived group had more naive CD4+ T cells, fewer expanded clones and increased TCR diversity, suggesting age selection.

The protocol used for the library was 5' RACE. The sequencer listed for this sample is Illumina HiSeq 2500. The second PCR ran for about 7 to 11 cycles and used a J-beta primer mix along with a sample-barcoded 5' primer. Each TCR beta cDNA molecule received a unique molecular identifier from a template-switch 5' adaptor carrying 12 random nucleotides. At least 2.5 million CDR3-containing paired-end reads were obtained from each sample. The Mint cDNA synthesis kit, primed by a TRBC-specific oligonucleotide, was used to synthesize first-strand cDNA from all RNA. Following uracil-DNA glycosylase treatment, a first 18-cycle PCR with universal primers M1SS and BC2_uni_R was performed on all cDNA. The published analysis was carried out like this. For normalization, 1 million high-quality reads, each with a distinct molecular identifier, were randomly selected from each sample. Reads sharing molecular identifiers were discarded rather than binned into consensus sequences. CDR3 identification, clonotype clustering and error correction used MiTCR with a Q25 quality threshold and the strictest error-elimination algorithm. A nonparametric unseen species model using Euler transformation provided a lower-bound estimate of total TCR beta diversity. TCRdb trimmed the raw reads at Q25, called clones with MiXCR and kept productive beta chains. Duplicate CDR3 protein sequences are folded into a single record with the most common DNA and genes. The V and J calls here are based on TCRdb, not the publication. This sample comprises about 780,000 distinct CDR3 sequences, about 42% of them detected only once. The ten largest clones capture 15% to 20% of the sample.

Regarding this clonotype: This clone's antigen is unknown. No quality values exist for individual bases; no much larger clone is one base distant.

The CDR1 and CDR2 encoded by the germline V gene (reference sequence) are DFQATT and SNEGSKA. Spanning cysteine to phenylalanine, the CDR3 consists of 16 amino acids. Only the CDR3 part of the read is kept: 48 bases, read in frame from the first base. Trimming at the junction amounts to 3 bases on V and 11 bases on J, and the germline ends lie 28 bases apart. The donors were around 39 Caucasian individuals from Russia, aged roughly 6 to 100 years, who were systemically healthy. About 9.1 milliliters of peripheral blood were collected from each donor into EDTA-treated Vacutainer tubes. Ficoll-Paque density-gradient centrifugation was used to isolate PBMCs, with at least 7 million per sample. Total RNA was extracted from PBMCs with Trizol reagent, with at least 6 micrograms obtained per sample. For every donor, an aliquot of PBMCs went through flow cytometry to measure the percentages of naive CD45RAhigh/CD27high T cells.

Sequencing used blood. The clonotype originates from a man aged 80 or over in good health. Here the chain combines TRBV20-1 and TRBJ2-5; possibly the D gene is TRBD1, per 6 matching bases. The DNA sequence follows: TGCAGTGCTAGCCACAAAGGGGGAGACTTAAGTAATGAGCAGTACTTC. Translated, it reads CSASHKGGDLSNEQYF.